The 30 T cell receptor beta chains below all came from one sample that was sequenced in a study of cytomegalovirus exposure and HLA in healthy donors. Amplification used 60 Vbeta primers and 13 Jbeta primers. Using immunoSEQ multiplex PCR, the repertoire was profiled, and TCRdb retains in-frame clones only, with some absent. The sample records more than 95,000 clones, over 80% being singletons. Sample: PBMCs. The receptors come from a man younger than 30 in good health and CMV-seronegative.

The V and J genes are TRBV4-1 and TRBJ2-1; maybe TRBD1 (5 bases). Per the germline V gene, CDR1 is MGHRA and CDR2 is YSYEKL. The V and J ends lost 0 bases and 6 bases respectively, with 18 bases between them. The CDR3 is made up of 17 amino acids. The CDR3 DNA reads TGCGCCAGCAGCCAAGATACGAGAAAGGGGTTGGGCAATGAGCAGTTCTTC. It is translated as CASSQDTRKGLGNEQFF.

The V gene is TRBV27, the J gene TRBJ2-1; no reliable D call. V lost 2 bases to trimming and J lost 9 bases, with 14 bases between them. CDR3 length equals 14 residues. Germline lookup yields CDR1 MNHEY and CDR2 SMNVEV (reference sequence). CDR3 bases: TGTGCCAGCAGTTTAGCCCCCAGTTTTGGTGAGCAGTTCTTC. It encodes CASSLAPSFGEQFF.

In DNA, the CDR3 is TGTGCCACCAGCAGAGACAGGGGGCTTAACACTGAAGCTTTCTTT. Encoded protein: CATSRDRGLNTEAFF. V and J are TRBV15 and TRBJ1-1; 8 bases align to TRBD1. Germline V gives CDR1 LNHNV, CDR2 YYDKDF (reference sequence). V shed 0 bases and J 2 bases; nucleotides not matched to a gene: 2. This CDR3 region has 15 residues. Full variable domain (remainder filled in from reference TRBV15 and TRBJ1-1): DAMVIQNPRYQVTQFGKPVTLSCSQTLNHNVMYWYQQKSSQAPKLLFHYYDKDFNNEADTPDNFQSRRPNTSFCFLDIRSPGLGDTAMYLCATSRDRGLNTEAFFGQGTRLTVV.

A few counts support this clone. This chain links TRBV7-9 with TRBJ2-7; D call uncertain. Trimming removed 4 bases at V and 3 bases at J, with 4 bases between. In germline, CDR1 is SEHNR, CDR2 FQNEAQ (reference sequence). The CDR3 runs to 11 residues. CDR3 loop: CASSSYYEQYF. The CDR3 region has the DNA TGTGCCAGCAGCTCCTACTACGAGCAGTACTTC.

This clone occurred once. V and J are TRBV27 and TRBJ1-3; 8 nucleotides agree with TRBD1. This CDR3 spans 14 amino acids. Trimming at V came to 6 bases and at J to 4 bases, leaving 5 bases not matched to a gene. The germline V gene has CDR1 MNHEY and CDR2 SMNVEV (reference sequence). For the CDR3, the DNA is TGTGCCAGCAGGACAGGGGTATCCGGAAACACCATATATTTT. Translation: CASRTGVSGNTIYF.

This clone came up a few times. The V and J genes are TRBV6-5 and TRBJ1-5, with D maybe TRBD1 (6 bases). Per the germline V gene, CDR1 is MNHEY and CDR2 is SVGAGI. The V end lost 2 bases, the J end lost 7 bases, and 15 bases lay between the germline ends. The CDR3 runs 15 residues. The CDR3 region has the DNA TGTGCCAGCAGTTACGGGGCAGGGGATCGACAGCCCCAGCATTTT. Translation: CASSYGAGDRQPQHF.

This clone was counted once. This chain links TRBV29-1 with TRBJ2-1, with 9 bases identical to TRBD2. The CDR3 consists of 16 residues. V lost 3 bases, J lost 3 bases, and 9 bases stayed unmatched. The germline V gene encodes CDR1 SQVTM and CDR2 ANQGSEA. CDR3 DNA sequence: TGCAGCGTTGACAGGGTTCCTAGCGGGAACTACAATGAGCAGTTCTTC. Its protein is CSVDRVPSGNYNEQFF.

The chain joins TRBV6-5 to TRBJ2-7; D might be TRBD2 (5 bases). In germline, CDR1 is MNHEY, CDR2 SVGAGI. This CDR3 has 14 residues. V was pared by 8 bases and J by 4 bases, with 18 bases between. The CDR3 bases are TGTGCCAGCGGGAGAGCGGCAATTCATTACGAGCAGTACTTC. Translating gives CASGRAAIHYEQYF.

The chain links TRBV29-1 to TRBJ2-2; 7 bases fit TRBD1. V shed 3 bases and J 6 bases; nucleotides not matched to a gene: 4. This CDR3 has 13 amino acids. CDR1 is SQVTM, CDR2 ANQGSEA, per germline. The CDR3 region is CSVERGLAGELFF. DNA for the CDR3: TGCAGCGTTGAGAGGGGGCTAGCCGGGGAGCTGTTTTTT.

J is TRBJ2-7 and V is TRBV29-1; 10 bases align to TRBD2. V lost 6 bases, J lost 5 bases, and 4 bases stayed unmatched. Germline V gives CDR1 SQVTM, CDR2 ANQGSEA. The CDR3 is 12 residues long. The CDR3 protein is CSVQGLADEQYF. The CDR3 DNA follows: TGCAGCGTGCAAGGACTAGCGGACGAGCAGTACTTC.

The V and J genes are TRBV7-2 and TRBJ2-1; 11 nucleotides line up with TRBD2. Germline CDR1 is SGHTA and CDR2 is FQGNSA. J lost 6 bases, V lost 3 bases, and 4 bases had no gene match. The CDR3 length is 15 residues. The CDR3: CASSFETSGTNEQFF. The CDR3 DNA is TGTGCCAGCAGCTTTGAGACTAGCGGGACCAATGAGCAGTTCTTC.

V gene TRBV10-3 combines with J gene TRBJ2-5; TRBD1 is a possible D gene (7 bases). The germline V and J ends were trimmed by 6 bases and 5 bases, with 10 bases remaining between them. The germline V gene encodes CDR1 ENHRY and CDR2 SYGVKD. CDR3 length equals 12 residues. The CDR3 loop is CAIRPGGETQYF. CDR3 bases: TGTGCCATCAGGCCAGGGGGGGAGACCCAGTACTTC.

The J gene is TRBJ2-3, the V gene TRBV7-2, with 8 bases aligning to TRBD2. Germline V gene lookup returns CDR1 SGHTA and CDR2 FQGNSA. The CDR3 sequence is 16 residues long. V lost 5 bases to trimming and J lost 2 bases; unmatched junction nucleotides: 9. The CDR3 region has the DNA TGTGCCAGCAGCACCTGGACTAGCAGCATCACAGATACGCAGTATTTT. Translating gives CASSTWTSSITDTQYF.

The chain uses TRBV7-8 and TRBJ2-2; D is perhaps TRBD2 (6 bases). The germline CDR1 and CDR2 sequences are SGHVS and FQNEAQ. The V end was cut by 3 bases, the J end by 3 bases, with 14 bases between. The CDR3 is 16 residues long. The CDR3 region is CASSFGPGTYTGELFF. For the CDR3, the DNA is TGTGCCAGCAGCTTCGGTCCCGGGACTTACACCGGGGAGCTGTTTTTT. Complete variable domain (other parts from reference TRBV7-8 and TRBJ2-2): GAGVSQSPRYKVAKRGQDVALRCDPISGHVSLFWYQQALGQGPEFLTYFQNEAQLDKSGLPSDRFFAERPEGSVSTLKIQRTQQEDSAVYLCASSFGPGTYTGELFFGEGSRLTVL.

The CDR3: CAWARQGNQPQHF. CDR3 sequence (DNA): TGTGCCTGGGCTCGACAGGGCAATCAGCCCCAGCATTTT. The chain recombines TRBV30 with TRBJ1-5, with D possibly TRBD1 on 6 matching bases. Trimming pared 5 bases from V and 2 bases from J, leaving 10 bases between. The CDR3 loop spans 13 amino acids. Germline V gene data show CDR1 as GTSNPN and CDR2 as SVGIG (reference sequence). Filled out from reference TRBV30 and TRBJ1-5, the complete variable domain reads SQTIHQWPATLVQPVGSPLSLECTVEGTSNPNLYWYRQAAGRGLQLLFYSVGIGQISSEVPQNLSASRPQDRQFILSSKKLLLSDSGFYLCAWARQGNQPQHFGDGTRLSIL.

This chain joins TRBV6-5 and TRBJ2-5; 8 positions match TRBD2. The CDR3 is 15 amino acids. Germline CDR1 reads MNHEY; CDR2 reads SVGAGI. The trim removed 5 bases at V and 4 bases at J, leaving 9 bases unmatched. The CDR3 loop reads CASSPTAGVTETQYF. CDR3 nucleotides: TGTGCCAGCAGTCCGACAGCGGGAGTCACAGAGACCCAGTACTTC.

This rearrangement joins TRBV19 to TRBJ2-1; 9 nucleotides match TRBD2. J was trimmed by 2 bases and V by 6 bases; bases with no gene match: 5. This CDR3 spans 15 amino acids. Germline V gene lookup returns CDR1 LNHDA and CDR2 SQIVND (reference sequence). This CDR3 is CASRFAGGAYNEQFF. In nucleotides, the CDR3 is TGTGCCAGTAGATTCGCGGGAGGGGCCTACAATGAGCAGTTCTTC.

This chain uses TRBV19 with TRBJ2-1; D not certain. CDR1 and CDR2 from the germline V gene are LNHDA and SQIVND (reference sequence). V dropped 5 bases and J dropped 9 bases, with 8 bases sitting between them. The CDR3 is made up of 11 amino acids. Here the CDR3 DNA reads TGTGCCAGTAGTTGGGCGAGTGAGCAGTTCTTC. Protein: CASSWASEQFF.

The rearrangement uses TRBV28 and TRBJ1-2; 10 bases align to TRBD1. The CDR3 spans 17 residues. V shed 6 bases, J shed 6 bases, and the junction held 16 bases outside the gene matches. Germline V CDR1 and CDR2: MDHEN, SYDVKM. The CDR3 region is CASRAGTGVIFKHGYTF. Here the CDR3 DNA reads TGTGCCAGCAGGGCCGGGACAGGGGTAATTTTTAAGCATGGCTACACCTTC.

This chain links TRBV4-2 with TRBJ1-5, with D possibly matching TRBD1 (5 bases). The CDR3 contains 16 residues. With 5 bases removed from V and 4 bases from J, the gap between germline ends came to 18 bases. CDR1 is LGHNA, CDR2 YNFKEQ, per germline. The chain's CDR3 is CASSLGGRGRNQPQHF. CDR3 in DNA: TGTGCCAGCAGCTTGGGAGGGAGGGGACGGAATCAGCCCCAGCATTTT.

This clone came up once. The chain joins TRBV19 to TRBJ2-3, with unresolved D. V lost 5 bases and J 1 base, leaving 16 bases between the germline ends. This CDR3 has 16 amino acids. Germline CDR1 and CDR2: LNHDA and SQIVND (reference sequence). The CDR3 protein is CASSPTVGLGTDTQYF. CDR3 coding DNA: TGTGCCAGTAGTCCGACGGTGGGCCTTGGCACAGATACGCAGTATTTT.

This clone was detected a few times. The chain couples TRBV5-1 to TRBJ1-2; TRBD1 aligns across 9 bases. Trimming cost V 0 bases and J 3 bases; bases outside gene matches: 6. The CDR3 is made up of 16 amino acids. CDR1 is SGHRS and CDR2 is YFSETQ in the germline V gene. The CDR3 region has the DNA TGCGCCAGCAGCTTGGCCGGGACAGGGAGGGACTATGGCTACACCTTC. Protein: CASSLAGTGRDYGYTF.

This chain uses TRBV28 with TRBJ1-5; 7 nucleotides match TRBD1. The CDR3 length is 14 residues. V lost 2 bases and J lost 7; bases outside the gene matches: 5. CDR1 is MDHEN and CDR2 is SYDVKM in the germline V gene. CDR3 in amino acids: CASSLGQGEQPQHF. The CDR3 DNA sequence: TGTGCCAGCAGTTTAGGGCAGGGGGAACAGCCCCAGCATTTT. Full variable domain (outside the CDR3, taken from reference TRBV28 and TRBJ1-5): DVKVTQSSRYLVKRTGEKVFLECVQDMDHENMFWYRQDPGLGLRLIYFSYDVKMKEKGDIPEGYSVSREKKERFSLILESASTNQTSMYLCASSLGQGEQPQHFGDGTRLSIL.

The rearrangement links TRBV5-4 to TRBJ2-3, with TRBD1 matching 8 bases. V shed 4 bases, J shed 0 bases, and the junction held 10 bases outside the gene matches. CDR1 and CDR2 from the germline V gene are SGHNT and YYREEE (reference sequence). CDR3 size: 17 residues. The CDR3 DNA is TGTGCCAGCAGCCCCGGACAGGGAAGATCTAGCACAGATACGCAGTATTTT. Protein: CASSPGQGRSSTDTQYF.

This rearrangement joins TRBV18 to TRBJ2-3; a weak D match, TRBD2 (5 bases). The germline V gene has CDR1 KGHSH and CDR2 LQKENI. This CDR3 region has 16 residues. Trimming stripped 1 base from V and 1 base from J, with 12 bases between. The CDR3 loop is CASSPRPSGGTDTQYF. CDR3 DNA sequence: TGTGCCAGCTCACCACGGCCCTCCGGGGGCACAGATACGCAGTATTTT. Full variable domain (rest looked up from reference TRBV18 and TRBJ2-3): NAGVMQNPRHLVRRRGQEARLRCSPMKGHSHVYWYRQLPEEGLKFMVYLQKENIIDESGMPKERFSAEFPKEGPSILRIQQVVRGDSAAYFCASSPRPSGGTDTQYFGPGTRLTVL.

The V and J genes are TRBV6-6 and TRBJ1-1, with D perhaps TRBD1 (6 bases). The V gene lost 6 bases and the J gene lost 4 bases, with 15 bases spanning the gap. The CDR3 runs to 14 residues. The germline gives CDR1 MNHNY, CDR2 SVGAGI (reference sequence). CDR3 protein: CASSIRGYGTEAFF. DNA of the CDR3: TGTGCCAGCAGCATCAGGGGATACGGCACTGAAGCTTTCTTT.

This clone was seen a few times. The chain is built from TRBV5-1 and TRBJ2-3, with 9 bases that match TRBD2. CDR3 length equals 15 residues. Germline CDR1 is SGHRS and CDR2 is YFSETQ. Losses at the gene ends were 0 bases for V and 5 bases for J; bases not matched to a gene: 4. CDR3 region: CASSLVSGSRDTQYF. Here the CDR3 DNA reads TGCGCCAGCAGCTTGGTTAGCGGGAGTCGAGATACGCAGTATTTT.

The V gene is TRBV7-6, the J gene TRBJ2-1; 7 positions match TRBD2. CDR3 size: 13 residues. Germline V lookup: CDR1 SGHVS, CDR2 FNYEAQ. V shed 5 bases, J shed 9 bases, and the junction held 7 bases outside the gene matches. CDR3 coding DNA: TGTGCCAGCAGCCTATCGGGACTAAGTGAGCAGTTCTTC. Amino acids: CASSLSGLSEQFF.

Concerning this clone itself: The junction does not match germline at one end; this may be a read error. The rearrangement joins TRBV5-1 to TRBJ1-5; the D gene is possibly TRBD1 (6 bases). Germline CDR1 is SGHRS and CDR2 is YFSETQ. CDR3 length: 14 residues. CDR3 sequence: CASSLDSSNQPQHF. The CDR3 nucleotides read TGCGCCAGCAGTTTGGACAGTAGCAATCAGCCCCAGCATTTT.

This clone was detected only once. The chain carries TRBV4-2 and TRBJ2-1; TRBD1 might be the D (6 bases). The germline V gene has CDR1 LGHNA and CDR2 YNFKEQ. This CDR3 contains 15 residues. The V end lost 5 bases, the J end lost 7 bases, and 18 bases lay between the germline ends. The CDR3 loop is CASSLASGRGNEQFF. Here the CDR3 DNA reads TGTGCCAGCAGCTTGGCAAGCGGAAGGGGGAATGAGCAGTTCTTC.